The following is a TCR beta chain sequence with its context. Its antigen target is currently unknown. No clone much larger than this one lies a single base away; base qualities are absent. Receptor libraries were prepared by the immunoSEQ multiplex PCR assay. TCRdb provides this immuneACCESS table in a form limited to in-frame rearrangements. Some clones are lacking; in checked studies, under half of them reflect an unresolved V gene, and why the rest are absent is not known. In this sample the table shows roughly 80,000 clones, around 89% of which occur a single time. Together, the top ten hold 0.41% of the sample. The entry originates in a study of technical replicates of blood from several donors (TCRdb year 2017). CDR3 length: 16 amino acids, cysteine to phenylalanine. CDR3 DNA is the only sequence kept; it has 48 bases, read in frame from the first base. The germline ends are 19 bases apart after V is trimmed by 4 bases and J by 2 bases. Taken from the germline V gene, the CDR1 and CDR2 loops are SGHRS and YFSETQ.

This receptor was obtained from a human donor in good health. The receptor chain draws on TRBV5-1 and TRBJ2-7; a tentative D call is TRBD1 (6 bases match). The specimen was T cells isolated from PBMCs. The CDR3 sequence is CASSPSPTGNAYEQYF. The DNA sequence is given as TGCGCCAGCAGCCCAAGCCCAACAGGGAACGCCTACGAGCAGTACTTC.